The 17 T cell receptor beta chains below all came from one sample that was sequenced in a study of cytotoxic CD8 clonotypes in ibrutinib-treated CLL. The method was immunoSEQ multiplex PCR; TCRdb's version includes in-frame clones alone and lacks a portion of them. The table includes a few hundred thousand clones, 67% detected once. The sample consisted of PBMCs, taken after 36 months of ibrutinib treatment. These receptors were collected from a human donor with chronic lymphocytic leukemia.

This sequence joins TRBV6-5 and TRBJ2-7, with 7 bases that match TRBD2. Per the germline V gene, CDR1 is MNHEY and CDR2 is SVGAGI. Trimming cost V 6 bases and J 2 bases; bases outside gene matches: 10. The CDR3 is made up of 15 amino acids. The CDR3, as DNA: TGTGCCAGCAGAAGGAGCGGGACTGCCACCTACGAGCAGTACTTC. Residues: CASRRSGTATYEQYF.

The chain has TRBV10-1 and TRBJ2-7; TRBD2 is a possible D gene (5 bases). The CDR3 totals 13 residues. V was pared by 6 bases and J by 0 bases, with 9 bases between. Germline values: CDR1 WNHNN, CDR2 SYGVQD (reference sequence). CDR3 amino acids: CASSGGRSYEQYF. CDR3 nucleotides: TGCGCCAGCAGCGGAGGCCGCTCCTACGAGCAGTACTTC.

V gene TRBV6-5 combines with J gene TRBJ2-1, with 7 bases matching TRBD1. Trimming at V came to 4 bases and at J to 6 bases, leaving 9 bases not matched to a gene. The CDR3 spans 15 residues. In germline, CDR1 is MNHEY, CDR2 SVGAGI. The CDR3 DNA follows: TGTGCCAGCAGTTTATGGGACAGTGGATTCAATGAGCAGTTCTTC. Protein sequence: CASSLWDSGFNEQFF.

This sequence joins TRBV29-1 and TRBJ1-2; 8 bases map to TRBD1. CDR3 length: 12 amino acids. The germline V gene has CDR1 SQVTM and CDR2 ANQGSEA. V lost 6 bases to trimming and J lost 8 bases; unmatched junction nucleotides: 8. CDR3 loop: CSVRGQGGGYTF. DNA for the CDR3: TGCAGCGTCCGCGGACAGGGTGGCGGCTACACCTTC.

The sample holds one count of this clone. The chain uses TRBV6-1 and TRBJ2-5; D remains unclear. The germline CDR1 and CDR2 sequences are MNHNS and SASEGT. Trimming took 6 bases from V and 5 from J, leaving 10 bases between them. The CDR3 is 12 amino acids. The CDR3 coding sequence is TGTGCCAGCAGCAGGAGCCCTGAGACCCAGTACTTC. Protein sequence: CASSRSPETQYF.

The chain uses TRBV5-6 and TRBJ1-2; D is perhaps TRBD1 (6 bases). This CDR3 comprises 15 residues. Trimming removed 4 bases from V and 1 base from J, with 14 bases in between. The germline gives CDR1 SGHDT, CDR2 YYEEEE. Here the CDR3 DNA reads TGTGCCAGCAGCCCCGGACAGTTCCTTAACTATGGCTACACCTTC. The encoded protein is CASSPGQFLNYGYTF. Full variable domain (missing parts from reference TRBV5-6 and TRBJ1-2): DAGVTQSPTHLIKTRGQQVTLRCSPKSGHDTVSWYQQALGQGPQFIFQYYEEEERQRGNFPDRFSGHQFPNYSSELNVNALLLGDSALYLCASSPGQFLNYGYTFGSGTRLTVV.

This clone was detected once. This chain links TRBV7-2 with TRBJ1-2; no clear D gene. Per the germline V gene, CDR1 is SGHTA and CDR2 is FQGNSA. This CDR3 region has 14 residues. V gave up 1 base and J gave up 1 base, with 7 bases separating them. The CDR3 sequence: CASSLGGNNYGYTF. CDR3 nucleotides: TGTGCCAGCAGCTTAGGCGGAAATAACTATGGCTACACCTTC.

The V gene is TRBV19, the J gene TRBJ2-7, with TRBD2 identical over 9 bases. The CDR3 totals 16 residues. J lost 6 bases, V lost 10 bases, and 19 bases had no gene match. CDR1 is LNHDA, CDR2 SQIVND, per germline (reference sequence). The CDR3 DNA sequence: TGTGCCACCTCCGGGGAAGCTGCGGGAGGGCGCGGCGAGCAGTACTTC. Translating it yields CATSGEAAGGRGEQYF.

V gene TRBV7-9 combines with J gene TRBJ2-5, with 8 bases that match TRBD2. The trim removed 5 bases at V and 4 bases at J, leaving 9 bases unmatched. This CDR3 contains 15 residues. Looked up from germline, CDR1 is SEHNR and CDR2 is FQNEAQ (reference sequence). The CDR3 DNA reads TGTGCCAGCAGCGGAATCCCGGCGGGAGGAGAGACCCAGTACTTC. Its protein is CASSGIPAGGETQYF.

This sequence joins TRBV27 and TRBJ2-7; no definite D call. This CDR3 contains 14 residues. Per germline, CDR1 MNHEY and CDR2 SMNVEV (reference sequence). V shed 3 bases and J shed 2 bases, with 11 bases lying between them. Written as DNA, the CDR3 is TGTGCCAGCAGTTTGGACCGAAGAGCCTACGAGCAGTACTTC. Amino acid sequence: CASSLDRRAYEQYF.

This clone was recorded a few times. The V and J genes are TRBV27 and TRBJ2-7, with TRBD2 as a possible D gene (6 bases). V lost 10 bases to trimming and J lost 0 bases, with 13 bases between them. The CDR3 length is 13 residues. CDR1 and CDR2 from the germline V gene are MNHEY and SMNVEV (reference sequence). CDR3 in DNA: TGTGCCATTGGGACTCCCAGCTCCTACGAGCAGTACTTC. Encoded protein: CAIGTPSSYEQYF.

The CDR3 spells CASSWSLDPPGYTF. The CDR3 nucleotides read TGTGCCAGCAGTTGGTCCCTGGACCCTCCGGGCTACACCTTC. The chain is built from TRBV6-6 and TRBJ1-2; D is ambiguous. V was clipped by 4 bases and J by 8 bases, with 17 bases between them. CDR3 length: 14 residues. Germline CDR1 is MNHNY and CDR2 is SVGAGI (reference sequence).

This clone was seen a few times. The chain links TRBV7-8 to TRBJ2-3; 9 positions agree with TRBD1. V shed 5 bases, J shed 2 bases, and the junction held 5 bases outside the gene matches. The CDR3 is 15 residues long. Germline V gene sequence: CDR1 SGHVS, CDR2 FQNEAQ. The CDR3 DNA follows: TGTGCCAGCAGCGTAGGGACAGGGTACACAGATACGCAGTATTTT. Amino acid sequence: CASSVGTGYTDTQYF.

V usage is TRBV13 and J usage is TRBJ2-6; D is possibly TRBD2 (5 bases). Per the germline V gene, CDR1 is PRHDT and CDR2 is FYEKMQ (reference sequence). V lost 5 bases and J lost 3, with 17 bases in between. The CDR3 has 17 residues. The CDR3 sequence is CASSRGKLFGGANVLTF. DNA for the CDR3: TGTGCCAGCAGCCGGGGAAAATTGTTTGGTGGGGCCAACGTCCTGACTTTC.

The CDR3 sequence: CAWRPIRGYSGNTIYF. CDR3 nucleotide sequence: TGTGCCTGGAGGCCGATTCGGGGCTACTCTGGAAACACCATATATTTT. V and J are TRBV30 and TRBJ1-3; a possible D gene is TRBD1 (5 bases). The V end was cut by 3 bases, the J end by 0 bases, with 15 bases between. CDR3 length: 16 amino acids. Germline lookup yields CDR1 GTSNPN and CDR2 SVGIG (reference sequence). The variable domain in full, completed from reference TRBV30 and TRBJ1-3, reads SQTIHQWPATLVQPVGSPLSLECTVEGTSNPNLYWYRQAAGRGLQLLFYSVGIGQISSEVPQNLSASRPQDRQFILSSKKLLLSDSGFYLCAWRPIRGYSGNTIYFGEGSWLTVV.

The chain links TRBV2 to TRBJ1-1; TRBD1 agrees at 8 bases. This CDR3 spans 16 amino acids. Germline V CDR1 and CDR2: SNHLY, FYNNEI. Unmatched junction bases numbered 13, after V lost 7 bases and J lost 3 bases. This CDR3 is CASIPIPDREDTEAFF. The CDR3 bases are TGTGCCAGCATTCCGATACCGGACAGGGAGGACACTGAAGCTTTCTTT.

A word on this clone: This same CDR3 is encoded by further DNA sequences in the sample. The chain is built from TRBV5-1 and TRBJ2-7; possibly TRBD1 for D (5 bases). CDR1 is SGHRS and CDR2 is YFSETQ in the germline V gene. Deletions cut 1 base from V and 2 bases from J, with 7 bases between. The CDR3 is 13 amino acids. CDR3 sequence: CASSLSRAYEQYF. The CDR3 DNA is TGCGCCAGCAGCTTGAGCAGGGCCTACGAGCAGTACTTC.